The T cell receptor (beta chain) described here comes from a study of human T cells and chemical hapten exposure. Study overall: Small differences in pooled library volume mainly drove the variation in TCR yields per sample.

Attachment of unique molecular identifiers to individual cDNA molecules was performed in the library. In the original processing: Counting gave a median of approximately 97,000 TCRs per sample, with values ranging from about 23,224 to 700,000. Via MiXCR, TCRdb re-called the RACE reads, giving one row per CDR3 protein. The V and J calls here are based on TCRdb, not the publication. Seen here are around 45,000 distinct CDR3 sequences, roughly 4.1% observed once, and the top ten hold around 5.5%. As for time point: healthy volunteer bleed at 2 weeks. Total RNA was isolated from whole blood that had not been fractionated. Study observations and caveats: Once DPC sensitization occurred, TCRs above 1 in 1000 frequency showed no change.

This clonotype was seen ten or more times. No antigen is known for it. Between the trimmed V and J ends, which lost 6 bases and 6 bases, there was a span of 9 bases. There are 12 residues in the CDR3. Sequencing was performed on whole blood. The rearrangement links TRBV12-3 or TRBV12-4 to TRBJ2-1, with no clear D. This receptor was taken from a human donor in good health. Some clones in this sample may be carry-over from other donors' samples. CDR3 in amino acids: CASRKPSNEQFF. The CDR3 coding sequence is TGTGCCAGCAGAAAACCTAGCAATGAGCAGTTCTTC.